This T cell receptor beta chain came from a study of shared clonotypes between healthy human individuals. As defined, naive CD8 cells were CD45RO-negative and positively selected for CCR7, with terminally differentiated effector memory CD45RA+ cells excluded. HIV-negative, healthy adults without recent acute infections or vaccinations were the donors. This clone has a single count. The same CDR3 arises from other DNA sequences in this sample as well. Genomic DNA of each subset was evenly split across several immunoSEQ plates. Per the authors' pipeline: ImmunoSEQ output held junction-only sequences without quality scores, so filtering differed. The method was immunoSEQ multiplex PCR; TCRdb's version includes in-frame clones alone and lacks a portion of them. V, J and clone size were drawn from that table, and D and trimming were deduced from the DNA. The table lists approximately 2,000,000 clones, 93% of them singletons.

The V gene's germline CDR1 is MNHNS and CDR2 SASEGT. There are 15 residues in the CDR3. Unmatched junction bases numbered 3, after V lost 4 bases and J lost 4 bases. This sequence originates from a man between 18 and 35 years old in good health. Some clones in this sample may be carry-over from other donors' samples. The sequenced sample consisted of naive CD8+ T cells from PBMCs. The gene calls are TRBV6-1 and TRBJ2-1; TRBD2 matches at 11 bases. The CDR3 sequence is CASSGLAGGYNEQFF. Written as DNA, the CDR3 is TGTGCCAGCAGTGGGTTAGCGGGAGGGTACAATGAGCAGTTCTTC.